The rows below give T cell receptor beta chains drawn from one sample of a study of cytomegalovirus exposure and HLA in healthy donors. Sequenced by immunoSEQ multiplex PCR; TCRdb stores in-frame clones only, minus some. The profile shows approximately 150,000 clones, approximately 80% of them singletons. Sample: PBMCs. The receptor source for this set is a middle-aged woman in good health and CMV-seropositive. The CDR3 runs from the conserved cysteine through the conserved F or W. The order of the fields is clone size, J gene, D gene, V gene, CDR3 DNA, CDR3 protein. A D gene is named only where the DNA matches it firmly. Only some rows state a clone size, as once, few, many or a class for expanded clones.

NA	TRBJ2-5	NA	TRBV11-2	TGTGCCAGCAGCTCGGGGGAGACCCAGTACTTC	CASSSGETQYF
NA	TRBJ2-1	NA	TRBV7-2	TGTGCCAGCAGCTTAGATCACGGGGTATACAATGAGCAGTTCTTC	CASSLDHGVYNEQFF
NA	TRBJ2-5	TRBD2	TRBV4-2	TGTGCCAGCAGCCAAGGGACAGGACTAGCGGCAGGGGAGACCCAGTACTTC	CASSQGTGLAAGETQYF
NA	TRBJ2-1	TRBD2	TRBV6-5	TGTGCCAGCAGAATAGCGGGGACTACCTACAATGAGCAGTTCTTC	CASRIAGTTYNEQFF
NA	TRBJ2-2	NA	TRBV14	TGTGCCAGCAGCCAAGAAGGCATCGGGAACACTGGGGAGCTGTTTTTT	CASSQEGIGNTGELFF
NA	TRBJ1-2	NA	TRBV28	TGTGCCAGCAGTCCGGGACTCAGCTATGGCTACACCTTC	CASSPGLSYGYTF
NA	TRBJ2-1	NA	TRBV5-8	TGTGCCAGCAGCTGGGGGGTCTTC	CASSWGVF
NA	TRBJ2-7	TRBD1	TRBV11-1	TGTGCCAGCAGCGGGACAGGGGGGGACCCTGACTTCTACGAGCAGTACTTC	CASSGTGGDPDFYEQYF
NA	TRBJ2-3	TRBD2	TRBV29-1	TGCAGCTCCGTAAGCGGGAGTGCAGATACGCAGTATTTT	CSSVSGSADTQYF
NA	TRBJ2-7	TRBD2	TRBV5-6	TGTGCCAGCAACCAACTAGCGGGAGAGTCTTACGAGCAGTACTTC	CASNQLAGESYEQYF
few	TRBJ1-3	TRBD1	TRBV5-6	TGTGCCAGCAGCTCTCCCGGACAGGTGGGGCACACCATATATTTT	CASSSPGQVGHTIYF
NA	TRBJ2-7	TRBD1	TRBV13	TGTGCCAGCAGCTTAAGGGACAGAAGCTACGAGCAGTACTTC	CASSLRDRSYEQYF